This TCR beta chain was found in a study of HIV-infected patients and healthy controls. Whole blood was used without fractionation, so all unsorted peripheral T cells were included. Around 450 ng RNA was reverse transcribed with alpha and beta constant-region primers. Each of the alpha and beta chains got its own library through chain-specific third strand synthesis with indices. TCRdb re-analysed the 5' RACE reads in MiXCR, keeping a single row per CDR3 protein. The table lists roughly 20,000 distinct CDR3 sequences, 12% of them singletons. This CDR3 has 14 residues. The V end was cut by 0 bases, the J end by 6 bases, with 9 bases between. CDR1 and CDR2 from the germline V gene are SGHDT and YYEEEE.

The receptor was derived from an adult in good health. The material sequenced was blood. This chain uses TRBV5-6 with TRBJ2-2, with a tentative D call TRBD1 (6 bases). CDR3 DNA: TGTGCCAGCAGCTTGGGCAGGGGTTCCGGGGAGCTGTTTTTT. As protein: CASSLGRGSGELFF.